This T cell receptor (beta chain) was recorded in a study of T cell repertoires in cytomegalovirus infection. Looking at the study overall: Recently described HLA-C-restricted plus well-studied HLA-B-restricted CMV epitopes were used. Both a matching HLA type and CMV infection were indicated by public TCR beta signatures. Study findings and constraints: CMV-specific TCR beta clonotypes restricted by HLA-C dominated the ex vivo response. Identification of carriers of CMV plus the relevant HLA was performed using cumulative public TCR beta family frequency.

TCRdb passed the reads through MiXCR, listing each CDR3 protein once. The table shows fewer than 650,000 distinct CDR3 sequences, with about 39% occurring only once. Points on this clonotype: Its antigen is as yet unknown.

This CDR3 has 16 amino acids. V shed 0 bases, J shed 9 bases, and the junction held 10 bases outside the gene matches. Germline CDR1 is MNHNS and CDR2 is SASEGT. The TCR originated in a human donor in good health (CMV status not recorded). Some clones in this sample may be carry-over from other donors' samples. The input for sequencing was cultured PBMCs, taken from culture after CMV antigen stimulation. The rearrangement links TRBV6-1 to TRBJ2-1, with 8 bases identical to TRBD2. The CDR3 spells CASSEASGGPWSEQFF. DNA of the CDR3: TGTGCCAGCAGTGAAGCCAGCGGGGGACCATGGAGTGAGCAGTTCTTC.